This passage covers 28 T cell receptor beta chains from one sample sequenced in a study of T cells in localized non-small cell lung cancer. TCRdb's copy holds only in-frame clones and misses some; the assay was immunoSEQ multiplex PCR. This sample has 50,000 to 75,000 clones; just over 90% occur once, and the top ten carry 15% to 20%. Here the sequenced sample was peripheral blood, taken before any cancer treatment. The receptors originated from a man between 40 and 69 years old with stage I lung adenocarcinoma.

This clone occurred once. The genes are TRBV30 and TRBJ2-3; 7 nucleotides align to TRBD2. Germline values: CDR1 GTSNPN, CDR2 SVGIG (reference sequence). With 0 bases clipped from V and 4 bases from J, the junction kept 4 bases outside the gene matches. The CDR3 extends over 14 amino acids. Written as DNA, the CDR3 is TGTGCCTGGAGTGTAGGCGGGAGAGCAGATACGCAGTATTTT. Its translation: CAWSVGGRADTQYF.

The chain couples TRBV6-1 to TRBJ2-1; D possibly corresponds to TRBD1 (6 bases). The CDR3 spans 14 residues. V was cut by 8 bases and J by 3 bases, with 14 bases left in between. Germline values: CDR1 MNHNS, CDR2 SASEGT. CDR3 loop: CASLRTVGYNEQFF. The CDR3 nucleotides read TGTGCCAGCCTAAGGACAGTGGGCTACAATGAGCAGTTCTTC.

J is TRBJ1-4 and V is TRBV2; tentatively, D is TRBD1 (5 bases). Germline CDR1 is SNHLY and CDR2 is FYNNEI. This CDR3 contains 15 residues. Trimming stripped 10 bases from V and 4 bases from J, with 19 bases between. DNA for the CDR3: TGTGCCACCCGAAGCCCGGGACCGAATAATGAAAAACTGTTTTTT. This codes for CATRSPGPNNEKLFF.

The genes are TRBV29-1 and TRBJ2-1, with 13 bases matching TRBD2. J gave up 10 bases and V 4 bases, and 10 bases lay outside the gene matches. This CDR3 region has 15 residues. Germline assignment: CDR1 SQVTM and CDR2 ANQGSEA. This CDR3 reads CSVAAGLAGFGEQFF. The CDR3 nucleotides read TGCAGCGTTGCCGCGGGACTAGCGGGATTCGGAGAGCAGTTCTTC.

The chain uses TRBV10-3 and TRBJ1-5, with no clear D. CDR1 is ENHRY, CDR2 SYGVKD, per germline. The V gene lost 0 bases and the J gene lost 7 bases, with 7 bases spanning the gap. This CDR3 spans 13 amino acids. The CDR3 DNA follows: TGTGCCATCAGTGAGTCGTTTAAGCAGCCCCAGCATTTT. It translates to CAISESFKQPQHF.

The chain recombines TRBV30 with TRBJ1-1, with 10 bases fitting TRBD1. Germline CDR1 GTSNPN, CDR2 SVGIG (reference sequence). Unmatched junction bases numbered 4, after V lost 0 bases and J lost 6 bases. This CDR3 is built from 14 residues. The CDR3 is CAWSVLGQGAEAFF. The CDR3 DNA reads as TGTGCCTGGAGTGTACTAGGACAGGGGGCTGAAGCTTTCTTT.

In this sample, this clone is medium-sized. V usage is TRBV14 and J usage is TRBJ2-3; D remains unclear. In germline, CDR1 is SGHDN, CDR2 FVKESK. Trimming pared 1 base from V and 5 bases from J, leaving 4 bases between. The CDR3 spans 12 residues. The CDR3 protein is CASSQARDTQYF. The CDR3 DNA follows: TGTGCCAGCAGCCAAGCCCGAGATACGCAGTATTTT.

The V call is TRBV10-3, the J call TRBJ2-3; TRBD1 is a possible D gene (6 bases). The V gene lost 6 bases and the J gene lost 2 bases, with 9 bases spanning the gap. Germline V gene data show CDR1 as ENHRY and CDR2 as SYGVKD. CDR3 length: 13 amino acids. The CDR3 is CAISSGATDTQYF. The CDR3 coding sequence is TGTGCCATCAGCTCAGGGGCCACAGATACGCAGTATTTT.

Only a few counts were recorded for this clone. The chain employs TRBV14 and TRBJ2-3, with TRBD2 as a possible D gene (5 bases). With 4 bases removed from V and 0 bases from J, the gap between germline ends came to 17 bases. This CDR3 contains 17 residues. Germline V gene lookup returns CDR1 SGHDN and CDR2 FVKESK. The CDR3 DNA sequence: TGTGCCAGCAGCCCCAATACCGGACGGACTAGCACAGATACGCAGTATTTT. Its translation is CASSPNTGRTSTDTQYF. Combining the CDR3 with reference TRBV14 and TRBJ2-3 gives the whole variable domain EAGVTQFPSHSVIEKGQTVTLRCDPISGHDNLYWYRRVMGKEIKFLLHFVKESKQDESGMPNNRFLAERTGGTYSTLKVQPAELEDSGVYFCASSPNTGRTSTDTQYFGPGTRLTVL.

V and J are TRBV14 and TRBJ2-1, with D uncertain. Between the trimmed V and J ends, which lost 7 bases and 0 bases, there was a span of 16 bases. There are 16 residues in the CDR3. Germline V gene lookup returns CDR1 SGHDN and CDR2 FVKESK. CDR3 DNA sequence: TGTGCCAGCACCCCTTTTGTGGGAAGCTCCTACAATGAGCAGTTCTTC. This translates into CASTPFVGSSYNEQFF.

This sequence joins TRBV25-1 and TRBJ2-1, with TRBD2 matching 13 bases. CDR3 length: 15 residues. The V segment lost 5 bases and the J segment 11 bases; nucleotides outside the gene matches: 9. CDR1 MGHDK and CDR2 SYGVNS come from the germline V gene. This CDR3 is CASSMGTSGTPKQFF. CDR3 nucleotide sequence: TGTGCCAGCAGTATGGGGACTAGCGGGACCCCTAAGCAGTTCTTC.

This clone appeared a single time. The chain combines TRBV11-2 with TRBJ2-3; D not resolved. Trimming removed 4 bases at V and 6 bases at J, with 5 bases between. Germline CDR1 reads SGHAT; CDR2 reads FQNNGV. The CDR3 runs 11 residues. The DNA of the CDR3 is TGTGCCAGCAGCTCCGGGGATACGCAGTATTTT. This codes for CASSSGDTQYF.

The chain couples TRBV5-1 to TRBJ1-1, with 9 bases lining up with TRBD1. Germline lookup yields CDR1 SGHRS and CDR2 YFSETQ. The CDR3 spans 14 residues. V lost 4 bases and J lost 2; bases outside the gene matches: 3. CDR3 region: CASSPGQGNTEAFF. Here the CDR3 DNA reads TGCGCCAGCAGCCCGGGACAGGGTAACACTGAAGCTTTCTTT.

The chain joins TRBV18 to TRBJ1-1, with TRBD1 identical over 7 bases. The CDR3 is 14 amino acids. The junction had 8 bases not matched to a gene; V was cut back by 3 bases and J by 7 bases. Germline assignment: CDR1 KGHSH and CDR2 LQKENI. In DNA, the CDR3 is TGTGCCAGCTCACCCACAAACGACAGGGTTGAAGCTTTCTTT. It yields the protein CASSPTNDRVEAFF.

This sequence joins TRBV4-1 and TRBJ2-7; D unclear. V lost 1 base and J lost 3, with 10 bases in between. The CDR3 extends over 14 amino acids. From germline, CDR1 is MGHRA and CDR2 YSYEKL. The CDR3 DNA sequence: TGCGCCAGCAGCCAAGTGTCTAGTAACTACGAGCAGTACTTC. Its protein is CASSQVSSNYEQYF.

This clone appeared a single time. The genes are TRBV28 and TRBJ2-5; 10 bases map to TRBD1. The CDR3 length is 15 residues. Per the germline V gene, CDR1 is MDHEN and CDR2 is SYDVKM. J was trimmed by 5 bases and V by 6 bases; bases with no gene match: 9. CDR3 sequence: CASRPGQGFGETQYF. CDR3 nucleotide sequence: TGTGCCAGCAGACCGGGACAGGGGTTCGGGGAGACCCAGTACTTC.

The chain has TRBV30 and TRBJ1-1, with 7 bases lining up with TRBD1. V lost 5 bases to trimming and J lost 1 base; unmatched junction nucleotides: 10. Germline loops: CDR1 GTSNPN, CDR2 SVGIG (reference sequence). This CDR3 is built from 15 residues. The CDR3 loop reads CAWDRDRRGNTEAFF. The CDR3 region has the DNA TGTGCCTGGGACAGGGATAGGCGCGGGAACACTGAAGCTTTCTTT.

This sequence joins TRBV27 and TRBJ2-2, with D unclear. CDR3 size: 12 residues. Trimming cost V 5 bases and J 0 bases, with 1 base left between them. Germline assignment: CDR1 MNHEY and CDR2 SMNVEV (reference sequence). The CDR3 is CASSPNTGELFF. Written as DNA, the CDR3 is TGTGCCAGCAGTCCGAACACCGGGGAGCTGTTTTTT.

The CDR3 nucleotides are TGTGCCAGCTCCCCCCGGGAGGACCAAGAGACCCAGTACTTC. Translating it yields CASSPREDQETQYF. V gene TRBV18 combines with J gene TRBJ2-5; 7 nucleotides agree with TRBD2. This CDR3 has 14 amino acids. Germline V gene sequence: CDR1 KGHSH, CDR2 LQKENI. The J segment lost 0 bases and the V segment lost 6 bases, leaving 4 bases of the junction unmatched.

The chain uses TRBV6-5 and TRBJ2-1; a possible D gene is TRBD1 (5 bases). Trimming took 0 bases from V and 1 from J, leaving 10 bases between them. The CDR3 length is 16 residues. Germline lookup yields CDR1 MNHEY and CDR2 SVGAGI. This CDR3 reads CASSYSRQRSYNEQFF. The CDR3 region has the DNA TGTGCCAGCAGTTACTCTCGACAGCGTTCCTACAATGAGCAGTTCTTC.

J is TRBJ2-3 and V is TRBV6-5; tentative D call: TRBD2 (6 bases). V was pared by 2 bases and J by 2 bases, with 14 bases between. Germline CDR1 and CDR2: MNHEY and SVGAGI. CDR3 length equals 16 residues. The CDR3 here is CASSYGGWEVTDTQYF. In DNA, the CDR3 is TGTGCCAGCAGTTACGGGGGGTGGGAGGTCACAGATACGCAGTATTTT.

The genes are TRBV27 and TRBJ2-7, with D tentatively TRBD2 (6 bases). The V end was cut by 2 bases, the J end by 1 base, with 12 bases between. The CDR3 is 15 amino acids. The V gene's germline CDR1 is MNHEY and CDR2 SMNVEV (reference sequence). CDR3 loop: CASSLTGEVSYEQYF. The CDR3 DNA reads TGTGCCAGCAGTTTAACGGGAGAAGTATCCTACGAGCAGTACTTC.

The chain links TRBV6-5 to TRBJ2-5; TRBD1 matches at 8 bases. The CDR3 spans 14 residues. Germline V gene sequence: CDR1 MNHEY, CDR2 SVGAGI. The ends lost 4 bases at V and 2 bases at J; junction bases unmatched: 3. This CDR3 is CASSLTGGQETQYF. CDR3 nucleotides: TGTGCCAGCAGTTTAACAGGGGGGCAAGAGACCCAGTACTTC.

The J gene is TRBJ2-7, the V gene TRBV5-1; perhaps D is TRBD1 or TRBD2 (6 bases each). The V and J ends lost 0 bases and 2 bases respectively, with 12 bases between them. Germline V lookup: CDR1 SGHRS, CDR2 YFSETQ. The CDR3 has 15 residues. The CDR3: CASSLDRGTPYEQYF. The CDR3 bases are TGCGCCAGCAGCTTGGATAGGGGGACTCCCTACGAGCAGTACTTC.

The chain joins TRBV18 to TRBJ2-7; the match to TRBD2 covers 9 bases. Germline values: CDR1 KGHSH, CDR2 LQKENI. The CDR3 contains 16 residues. V lost 4 bases, J lost 2 bases, and 9 bases stayed unmatched. CDR3 DNA: TGTGCCAGCTCACGCCTTAGCGGGAGAATCGCCTACGAGCAGTACTTC. Its translation: CASSRLSGRIAYEQYF.

The gene calls are TRBV19 and TRBJ2-7; 8 bases agree with TRBD2. Trimming at V came to 5 bases and at J to 4 bases, leaving 10 bases not matched to a gene. This CDR3 has 15 residues. Germline CDR1 is LNHDA and CDR2 is SQIVND (reference sequence). The CDR3, as DNA: TGTGCCAGTAGTCTTACTAGCGGCCTTTGGTACGAGCAGTACTTC. Translating gives CASSLTSGLWYEQYF. The variable domain in full, with the rest retrieved from reference TRBV19 and TRBJ2-7, is DGGITQSPKYLFRKEGQNVTLSCEQNLNHDAMYWYRQDPGQGLRLIYYSQIVNDFQKGDIAEGYSVSREKKESFPLTVTSAQKNPTAFYLCASSLTSGLWYEQYFGPGTRLTVT.

This clone was picked up one time. The gene calls are TRBV19 and TRBJ1-2; the D gene is possibly TRBD1 (5 bases). CDR3 size: 13 residues. Trimming removed 1 base from V and 7 bases from J, with 10 bases in between. Germline V gene data show CDR1 as LNHDA and CDR2 as SQIVND (reference sequence). CDR3 sequence (DNA): TGTGCCAGTAGTATAGCAGGGACGGGTGGCTACACCTTC. Encoded protein: CASSIAGTGGYTF.

The chain carries TRBV5-1 and TRBJ2-1; 13 bases are a match to TRBD2. The CDR3 extends over 16 amino acids. The V gene's germline CDR1 is SGHRS and CDR2 YFSETQ. V dropped 0 bases and J dropped 8; count of bases not matched to a gene: 5. CDR3 nucleotides: TGCGCCAGCAGCTTGGGTGGGACTAGCGGGACCGATGAGCAGTTCTTC. Its protein product is CASSLGGTSGTDEQFF.